The 27 T cell receptor beta chains below come from one sample, sequenced in a study of Graves' ophthalmopathy and Graves' hyperthyroidism. Scientists amplified the TCR beta CDR3 regions from RNA transcripts. Second-round multiplex PCR came after first-round RT-PCR with HTBI primers. TCRdb reprocessed the multiplex PCR reads via MiXCR and lists one record per CDR3 protein. In the table there are about 550,000 distinct CDR3 sequences, about 35% of which are singletons. The sequenced sample was peripheral blood or thyroid tissue (not recorded which). The receptors shown here come from an adult man with Graves' hyperthyroidism.

Comments on this clonotype: A much more abundant neighbour one base away suggests this may be a read error. V gene TRBV7-9 combines with J gene TRBJ2-5; the D call may be TRBD1 or TRBD2 (5 bases each). Germline V lookup: CDR1 SEHNR, CDR2 FQNEAQ (reference sequence). This CDR3 region has 17 residues. V was trimmed by 1 base and J by 2 bases, leaving 17 bases between them. The CDR3 DNA sequence: TGTGCCAGCAGCTTAGGTATAGGTGGGGGAGCGCAAGAGACCCAGTACTTC. Amino acid sequence: CASSLGIGGGAQETQYF.

This clonotype was detected ten times or more. The V call is TRBV20-1, the J call TRBJ2-7; 10 positions agree with TRBD2. The junction had 7 bases not matched to a gene; V was cut back by 3 bases and J by 5 bases. CDR3 length equals 14 residues. Germline CDR1 reads DFQATT; CDR2 reads SNEGSKA (reference sequence). The CDR3 spells CSASRASGRDEQYF. Here the CDR3 DNA reads TGCAGTGCTAGCAGAGCTAGCGGGAGAGACGAGCAGTACTTC.

Ten or more counts support this clonotype. This chain connects TRBV13 to TRBJ2-5, with 14 bases fitting TRBD2. Per the germline V gene, CDR1 is PRHDT and CDR2 is FYEKMQ (reference sequence). CDR3 size: 15 residues. Trimming removed 5 bases from V and 6 bases from J; junction bases left unmatched: 5. CDR3 in amino acids: CASSLGLAGAKTQYF. The CDR3 DNA reads TGTGCCAGCAGCCTGGGACTAGCGGGAGCCAAGACCCAGTACTTC.

This chain links TRBV29-1 with TRBJ2-1, with TRBD2 matching over 10 bases. With 6 bases clipped from V and 10 bases from J, the junction kept 6 bases outside the gene matches. Germline-derived CDR1 and CDR2 are SQVTM and ANQGSEA. This CDR3 contains 12 residues. The CDR3, as DNA: TGCAGCGTCCAGACACTAGCGGGGGAGCAGTTCTTC. Protein product: CSVQTLAGEQFF.

In this sample, this clonotype turned up many times. The chain has TRBV6-5 and TRBJ1-1, with D possibly being TRBD1 (5 bases). The ends were cut back, 2 bases at V and 1 base at J, with 8 bases in the middle. Germline CDR1 and CDR2: MNHEY and SVGAGI. The CDR3 consists of 14 residues. This CDR3 is CASSYVGRNTEAFF. Written as DNA, the CDR3 is TGTGCCAGCAGTTACGTGGGACGGAACACTGAAGCTTTCTTT.

This clonotype showed up just a few times. This chain links TRBV2 with TRBJ1-6; D might be TRBD1 (6 bases). The germline gives CDR1 SNHLY, CDR2 FYNNEI. Trimming cost V 8 bases and J 6 bases, with 11 bases left between them. CDR3 length: 13 residues. The CDR3: CASGRGSNSPLHF. The CDR3 coding sequence is TGTGCCAGCGGCAGGGGCTCTAATTCACCCCTCCACTTT.

This clonotype has a single count. The V and J genes are TRBV19 and TRBJ2-1; 10 positions match TRBD2. Per the germline V gene, CDR1 is LNHDA and CDR2 is SQIVND (reference sequence). The ends lost 1 base at V and 4 bases at J; junction bases unmatched: 4. The CDR3 runs to 16 residues. DNA for the CDR3: TGTGCCAGTAGTATAGTAAGCGGGAGGGCGTACAATGAGCAGTTCTTC. This sequence encodes CASSIVSGRAYNEQFF.

Many counts were recorded for this clonotype. The genes are TRBV5-1 and TRBJ1-1; D is unclear. CDR3 size: 12 residues. Trimming removed 0 bases from V and 8 bases from J, with 8 bases in between. CDR1 is SGHRS, CDR2 YFSETQ, per germline. The chain's CDR3 is CASSLATGEAFF. In nucleotides, the CDR3 is TGCGCCAGCAGCTTGGCCACGGGAGAAGCTTTCTTT.

This clonotype was seen once. Sequence at one end of the junction differs from germline and may be a read error. The chain carries TRBV10-3 and TRBJ1-2; tentative D call: TRBD1 (5 bases). Per germline, CDR1 ENHRY and CDR2 SYGVKD. This CDR3 spans 14 amino acids. CDR3 in amino acids: CATPLTEDNYGHTF. CDR3 bases: TGTGCCACGCCTTTGACAGAAGATAACTATGGCCACACCTTC.

This clonotype was seen a few times. The gene calls are TRBV28 and TRBJ1-2; D ambiguous. V was cut by 6 bases and J by 4 bases, with 9 bases left in between. This CDR3 comprises 12 residues. Germline CDR1 reads MDHEN; CDR2 reads SYDVKM. In nucleotides, the CDR3 is TGTGCCAGCAGCCCCCCCGCCTATGGCTACACCTTC. Its protein product is CASSPPAYGYTF.

V gene TRBV5-4 combines with J gene TRBJ2-7; the match to TRBD1 covers 11 bases. The length of the CDR3 is 14 residues. Trimming removed 6 bases from V and 3 bases from J; junction bases left unmatched: 5. Germline CDR1 reads SGHNT; CDR2 reads YYREEE (reference sequence). CDR3 DNA sequence: TGTGCCAGCACCGGGACAGGGGGTATCTACGAGCAGTACTTC. Encoded protein: CASTGTGGIYEQYF.

This clonotype was recorded a few times. This sequence joins TRBV27 and TRBJ2-7; unclear D gene. V shed 6 bases and J shed 9 bases, with 15 bases lying between them. The CDR3 is made up of 12 amino acids. Germline assignment: CDR1 MNHEY and CDR2 SMNVEV (reference sequence). CDR3 bases: TGTGCCAGCAGCCGCCCCCGCCGTGGGCAGTACTTC. This encodes CASSRPRRGQYF.

The gene calls are TRBV5-1 and TRBJ2-7; D gene unclear. Trimming removed 6 bases at V and 7 bases at J, with 11 bases between. The CDR3 contains 11 residues. Germline CDR1 is SGHRS and CDR2 is YFSETQ. DNA for the CDR3: TGCGCCAGCATGGCCACCAATGAGCAGTACTTC. It translates to CASMATNEQYF.

The chain couples TRBV14 to TRBJ2-5; D is undetermined. The CDR3 extends over 13 amino acids. From germline, CDR1 is SGHDN and CDR2 FVKESK. The ends were cut back, 5 bases at V and 1 base at J, with 8 bases in the middle. In DNA, the CDR3 is TGTGCCAGCAGCAATAATCCCCAAGAGACCCAGTACTTC. This codes for CASSNNPQETQYF.

This clonotype was found a few times. This chain joins TRBV30 and TRBJ2-5; 15 bases are shared with TRBD2. Germline lookup yields CDR1 GTSNPN and CDR2 SVGIG (reference sequence). CDR3 size: 15 residues. CDR3 residues: CAVGLAGGREETQYF. The CDR3 bases are TGTGCTGTAGGACTAGCGGGGGGGCGAGAAGAGACCCAGTACTTC.

The chain links TRBV9 to TRBJ2-3; TRBD2 might be the D (5 bases). Trimming left V 0 bases short and J 2 bases short, with 10 bases between. The germline gives CDR1 SGDLS, CDR2 YYNGEE. The CDR3 totals 15 residues. The CDR3 sequence: CASSVGGGPTDTQYF. CDR3 coding DNA: TGTGCCAGCAGCGTAGGTGGCGGGCCCACAGATACGCAGTATTTT.

A remark on this clonotype: Just one base apart from a much larger clone, this may be a read error. The J gene is TRBJ2-7, the V gene TRBV20-1; tentatively, D is TRBD1 or TRBD2 (5 bases each). The CDR3 covers 13 residues. Germline-derived CDR1 and CDR2 are DFQATT and SNEGSKA (reference sequence). The CDR3 DNA reads TGCGGTGCTAGTGGACATACGACGGCGGGGCAGTACTTC. Protein sequence: CGASGHTTAGQYF.

This clonotype was seen many times. The chain is built from TRBV10-3 and TRBJ2-7; no reliable D call. Between the trimmed V and J ends, which lost 4 bases and 5 bases, there was a span of 6 bases. The CDR3 runs to 11 residues. Germline values: CDR1 ENHRY, CDR2 SYGVKD. The CDR3 is CAISVGDEQYF. The CDR3 DNA sequence: TGTGCCATCAGTGTTGGGGACGAGCAGTACTTC.

This clonotype was seen many times. The chain has TRBV7-3 and TRBJ2-6; D is undetermined. V lost 4 bases and J lost 2, with 12 bases in between. Germline V CDR1 and CDR2: SGHTA, FQGTGA. The CDR3 length is 16 residues. The CDR3 loop reads CASSSLKGAGANVLTF. In DNA form, the CDR3 reads TGTGCCAGCAGCTCACTTAAGGGCGCTGGGGCCAACGTCCTGACTTTC.

This clonotype was seen repeatedly, ten times or more. V gene TRBV5-1 combines with J gene TRBJ2-5, with a weak D call TRBD1 (5 bases). V was clipped by 3 bases and J by 5 bases, with 17 bases between them. This CDR3 has 15 residues. CDR1 is SGHRS, CDR2 YFSETQ, per germline. CDR3 sequence reads: CASSSTRTFLETQYF. Here the CDR3 DNA reads TGCGCCAGCAGCTCTACGAGGACATTTCTCGAGACCCAGTACTTC.

This chain links TRBV19 with TRBJ1-2; no clear D. Trimming took 1 base from V and 6 from J, leaving 15 bases between them. The CDR3 is 15 amino acids. Germline V gene lookup returns CDR1 LNHDA and CDR2 SQIVND (reference sequence). CDR3 amino acids: CASSIVRTFGHGYTF. The CDR3 DNA sequence: TGTGCCAGTAGTATAGTCCGGACGTTTGGTCATGGCTACACCTTC.

The chain couples TRBV7-9 to TRBJ1-2; 11 bases are a match to TRBD1. J lost 4 bases, V lost 5 bases, and 9 bases had no gene match. Germline V gene data show CDR1 as SEHNR and CDR2 as FQNEAQ (reference sequence). The CDR3 is 16 amino acids. The DNA of the CDR3 is TGTGCCAGCAGCCCATGGACAGGGGGCTGGAGCTATGGCTACACCTTC. Protein sequence: CASSPWTGGWSYGYTF.

The chain carries TRBV7-9 and TRBJ2-1, with 9 bases aligning to TRBD2. Germline V gene sequence: CDR1 SEHNR, CDR2 FQNEAQ (reference sequence). The CDR3 sequence is 15 residues long. Unmatched junction bases numbered 4, after V lost 5 bases and J lost 2 bases. The CDR3 DNA follows: TGTGCCAGCAGCCAAGGACTAGCGCCCTACAATGAGCAGTTCTTC. This sequence encodes CASSQGLAPYNEQFF.

In this sample, this clonotype turned up many times. The chain couples TRBV24-1 to TRBJ1-2; D possibly corresponds to TRBD1 (6 bases). Between the trimmed V and J ends, which lost 4 bases and 6 bases, there was a span of 14 bases. The CDR3 extends over 14 amino acids. Germline-derived CDR1 and CDR2 are KGHDR and SFDVKD. CDR3 nucleotides: TGTGCCACCAGTGACCGCGGACAGTCGGATGGCTACACCTTC. Amino acid sequence: CATSDRGQSDGYTF.

There are a few counts of this clonotype. V is TRBV19 and J is TRBJ1-1; possible D gene TRBD1, 6 bases. CDR1 is LNHDA and CDR2 is SQIVND in the germline V gene (reference sequence). The germline V and J ends were trimmed by 4 bases and 5 bases, with 17 bases remaining between them. The CDR3 has 15 residues. The CDR3 loop reads CASSTGRGSETEAFF. CDR3 nucleotide sequence: TGTGCCAGTAGTACCGGGAGGGGGAGCGAGACTGAAGCTTTCTTT.

In its sample, this clonotype was seen once. As the CDR3 is not closed by the conserved phenylalanine or tryptophan, this likely results from a read error. The DNA is left out, because the CDR3 cannot be placed on it with certainty; the CDR3 is given as TCRdb lists it. This chain connects TRBV4-2 to TRBJ2-7. The CDR3 is made up of 8 amino acids, end residues included. Germline values: CDR1 LGHNA, CDR2 YNFKEQ. The CDR3 is CASSQDPE.

This clonotype was observed a handful of times. V gene TRBV27 combines with J gene TRBJ2-7; either TRBD1 or TRBD2 may fit D (5 bases each). V was pared by 5 bases and J by 0 bases, with 17 bases between. CDR3 length equals 16 residues. CDR1 and CDR2 from the germline V gene are MNHEY and SMNVEV (reference sequence). CDR3 nucleotide sequence: TGTGCCAGCAGTCCTCAGTGGGGGTCGAGCTCCTACGAGCAGTACTTC. Translation: CASSPQWGSSSYEQYF.